This TCR beta chain derives from a study of cytomegalovirus exposure and HLA in healthy donors. In its sample, this clone was seen once. The donors were part of the roughly 110-subject validation cohort, which stood apart from the approximately 630-subject first cohort. Method: immunoSEQ multiplex PCR; TCRdb's copy keeps in-frame clones and lacks some. The repertoire holds some 140,000 clones, with 90% as singletons. Losses at the gene ends were 3 bases for V and 3 bases for J; bases not matched to a gene: 6. Germline V gene data show CDR1 as SGHTA and CDR2 as FQGNSA. The CDR3 covers 15 residues. Sequenced sample: PBMCs. V gene TRBV7-2 combines with J gene TRBJ2-7, with 9 nucleotides matching TRBD2. The receptor comes from a woman in her 30s in good health and CMV-seropositive. CDR3 residues: CASSLTSGPYYEQYF. The CDR3 DNA follows: TGTGCCAGCAGCTTGACTAGCGGCCCCTACTACGAGCAGTACTTC.